These 13 T cell receptor beta chains originate from one sample sequenced in a study of T cell responses to AZD1222 COVID-19 vaccine. TCRdb keeps only in-frame clones here, not all; method: immunoSEQ multiplex PCR. Of over 130,000 clones listed, 85% to 90% are singletons. Sequenced here: peripheral blood, sampled on day 0 of AZD1222 vaccination. These receptors all come from an adult in good health.

This clone is a singleton in its sample. This chain uses TRBV6-5 with TRBJ1-1; 8 bases agree with TRBD1. This CDR3 is 15 amino acids long. Losses at the gene ends were 2 bases for V and 5 bases for J; bases not matched to a gene: 7. Germline V lookup: CDR1 MNHEY, CDR2 SVGAGI. The CDR3 DNA reads TGTGCCAGCAGTTACCTCCCACAGGGGGAAACTGAAGCTTTCTTT. Translating gives CASSYLPQGETEAFF.

V gene TRBV12-5 combines with J gene TRBJ2-1; no definite D call. Looked up from germline, CDR1 is LGHNT and CDR2 is FRNRAP. The CDR3 loop spans 13 amino acids. Trimming cost V 5 bases and J 5 bases, with 10 bases left between them. CDR3 region: CASGRSLNNEQFF. The CDR3 DNA is TGTGCTAGTGGTCGGAGCCTGAACAATGAGCAGTTCTTC.

This rearrangement joins TRBV12-3 or TRBV12-4 to TRBJ1-2, with a tentative D call TRBD1 (6 bases). Trimming took 3 bases from V and 2 from J, leaving 7 bases between them. The CDR3 covers 13 residues. CDR3 DNA sequence: TGTGCCAGCAGTTTCGGACAGAACTATGGCTACACCTTC. This codes for CASSFGQNYGYTF.

The rearrangement joins TRBV30 to TRBJ2-3; D unresolved. The germline V gene encodes CDR1 GTSNPN and CDR2 SVGIG (reference sequence). Trimming took off 4 bases at V and 0 bases at J, with 8 bases between the two ends. The CDR3 extends over 13 amino acids. CDR3 DNA: TGTGCCTGGACCCTGCCCAGCACAGATACGCAGTATTTT. It specifies CAWTLPSTDTQYF.

The V call is TRBV28, the J call TRBJ2-7; perhaps TRBD2 as D (5 bases). The CDR3 spans 11 residues. CDR1 and CDR2 from the germline V gene are MDHEN and SYDVKM. Trimming took off 8 bases at V and 5 bases at J, with 10 bases between the two ends. Here the CDR3 DNA reads TGTGCCAGCGGACTGTCAAACGAGCAGTACTTC. The encoded protein is CASGLSNEQYF.

V is TRBV19 and J is TRBJ2-5, with D perhaps matching TRBD2 (6 bases). The V and J ends lost 6 bases and 2 bases respectively, with 19 bases between them. The germline V gene encodes CDR1 LNHDA and CDR2 SQIVND (reference sequence). The CDR3 loop spans 16 amino acids. This CDR3 is CASSRGGVGSQETQYF. CDR3 coding DNA: TGTGCCAGTAGCCGAGGCGGGGTCGGCTCGCAAGAGACCCAGTACTTC.

V and J are TRBV3-1 (or the pseudogene TRBV3-2) and TRBJ1-5; 8 bases are shared with TRBD1. V dropped 0 bases and J dropped 11; count of bases not matched to a gene: 18. The CDR3 spans 18 residues. Germline CDR1 reads LGHDT; CDR2 reads YNNKEL (reference sequence). Here the CDR3 reads CASSQDLGGAGGLLTQHF. DNA of the CDR3: TGTGCCAGCAGCCAAGATCTCGGGGGGGCAGGGGGCTTGTTAACCCAGCATTTT.

The genes are TRBV4-1 and TRBJ1-3; D is undetermined. This CDR3 region has 17 residues. Germline V gives CDR1 MGHRA, CDR2 YSYEKL. V shed 0 bases and J shed 0 bases, with 12 bases lying between them. The CDR3 loop is CASSQDWSGSSGNTIYF. CDR3 DNA sequence: TGCGCCAGCAGCCAAGATTGGTCAGGCAGCTCTGGAAACACCATATATTTT.

The gene calls are TRBV4-2 and TRBJ1-2; D unresolved. Deletions cut 1 base from V and 8 bases from J, with 17 bases between. Germline assignment: CDR1 LGHNA and CDR2 YNFKEQ. CDR3 length: 15 amino acids. The CDR3 bases are TGTGCCAGCAGCCAAGCCTCGGGTCTCCCGGTCGGCTACACCTTC. Translation gives CASSQASGLPVGYTF.

The CDR3 DNA is TGCAGCGTAAACAGGGGGTGGACTGAAGCTTTCTTT. Translation: CSVNRGWTEAFF. The J gene is TRBJ1-1, the V gene TRBV29-1; TRBD1 matches at 8 bases. The CDR3 runs to 12 residues. V was clipped by 6 bases and J by 5 bases; unmatched bases: 5. Germline lookup yields CDR1 SQVTM and CDR2 ANQGSEA. The full variable domain, completed using reference TRBV29-1 and TRBJ1-1, is SAVISQKPSRDICQRGTSLTIQCQVDSQVTMMFWYRQQPGQSLTLIATANQGSEATYESGFVIDKFPISRPNLTFSTLTVSNMSPEDSSIYLCSVNRGWTEAFFGQGTRLTVV.

The rearrangement links TRBV5-6 to TRBJ1-1; weak D call: TRBD1 (5 bases). The germline V and J ends were trimmed by 1 base and 11 bases, with 15 bases remaining between them. CDR1 and CDR2 (germline): SGHDT, YYEEEE. The CDR3 sequence is 13 residues long. Here the CDR3 reads CASSLSSGQKAFF. The DNA of the CDR3 is TGTGCCAGCAGCTTGTCTAGCGGACAAAAGGCTTTCTTT.

The chain links TRBV6-4 to TRBJ1-1; 8 nucleotides agree with TRBD1. The CDR3 consists of 16 residues. The germline gives CDR1 MRHNA, CDR2 SNTAGT. The V segment lost 0 bases and the J segment 0 bases; nucleotides outside the gene matches: 3. The CDR3 sequence is CASSDSRGPMNTEAFF. The CDR3 bases are TGTGCCAGCAGTGACTCCAGGGGGCCCATGAACACTGAAGCTTTCTTT.

The chain links TRBV3-1 (or the pseudogene TRBV3-2) to TRBJ2-1; no clear D. The germline V and J ends were trimmed by 3 bases and 6 bases, with 15 bases remaining between them. CDR1 and CDR2 (germline): LGHDT, YNNKEL (reference sequence). The CDR3 is 15 amino acids. The CDR3 here is CASSQLLETSNEQFF. CDR3 in DNA: TGTGCCAGCAGCCAGTTGTTGGAGACAAGCAATGAGCAGTTCTTC.